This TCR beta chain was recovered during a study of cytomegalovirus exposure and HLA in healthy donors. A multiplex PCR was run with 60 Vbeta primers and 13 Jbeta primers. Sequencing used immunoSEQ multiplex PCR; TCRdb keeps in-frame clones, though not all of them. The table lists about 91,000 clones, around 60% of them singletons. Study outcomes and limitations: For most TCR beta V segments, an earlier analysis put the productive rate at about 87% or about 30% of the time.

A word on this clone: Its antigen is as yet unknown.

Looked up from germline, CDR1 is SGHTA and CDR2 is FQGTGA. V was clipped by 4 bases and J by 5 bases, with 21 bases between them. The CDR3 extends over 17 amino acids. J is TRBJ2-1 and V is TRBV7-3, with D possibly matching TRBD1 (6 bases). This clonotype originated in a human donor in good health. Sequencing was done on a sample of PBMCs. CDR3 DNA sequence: TGTGCCAGCAGCTCCCCCACTCTGGGGGCGGACCACAATGAGCAGTTCTTC. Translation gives CASSSPTLGADHNEQFF.